These 17 T cell receptor beta chains came from one sample sequenced in a study of response to subunit inactivated influenza vaccine. TCRdb reanalysed the RT-PCR reads using MiXCR and keeps one entry per CDR3 protein. The sample lists roughly 570,000 distinct CDR3 sequences; around 15% were seen once. The sequencing here drew on PBMCs from blood, taken about 13 days after vaccination. All receptors come from a man in his fifties who received an inactivated influenza vaccine.

This clonotype was seen only a few times. J is TRBJ1-2 and V is TRBV7-2; the match to TRBD1 covers 8 bases. Per germline, CDR1 SGHTA and CDR2 FQGNSA. The CDR3 runs to 14 residues. V shed 7 bases, J shed 5 bases, and the junction held 9 bases outside the gene matches. CDR3 DNA sequence: TGTGCCAGCAACGTAGCAGGGGGCGGGTATGGCTACACCTTC. Protein: CASNVAGGGYGYTF.

The V call is TRBV5-1, the J call TRBJ2-2; TRBD1 agrees at 9 bases. After removal of 4 bases from V and 7 bases from J, the junction contained 5 bases not matched to a gene. This CDR3 comprises 14 residues. Per germline, CDR1 SGHRS and CDR2 YFSETQ. The CDR3: CASSPGQGSGELFF. CDR3 DNA sequence: TGCGCCAGCAGCCCCGGACAGGGGAGCGGGGAGCTGTTTTTT.

The rearrangement links TRBV9 to TRBJ1-4, with TRBD1 as a possible D gene (6 bases). Germline CDR1 and CDR2: SGDLS and YYNGEE. The CDR3 covers 15 residues. V was trimmed by 3 bases and J by 7 bases, leaving 16 bases between them. CDR3 DNA sequence: TGTGCCAGCAGCGCCGTACAGGGCACTGGTGAAAAACTGTTTTTT. This translates into CASSAVQGTGEKLFF.

This chain joins TRBV7-2 and TRBJ2-1; TRBD2 agrees at 8 bases. The CDR3 has 15 residues. V lost 4 bases and J lost 5; bases outside the gene matches: 7. Germline CDR1 SGHTA, CDR2 FQGNSA. The CDR3 protein is CASSSYFSGNNEQFF. The CDR3 DNA follows: TGTGCCAGCAGCTCCTATTTTAGCGGGAACAATGAGCAGTTCTTC.

The rearrangement uses TRBV2 and TRBJ2-2, with a possible D match to TRBD1 (6 bases). Trimming removed 5 bases from V and 4 bases from J, with 11 bases in between. Germline CDR1 and CDR2: SNHLY and FYNNEI. The CDR3 extends over 14 amino acids. The DNA for the CDR3 is TGTGCCAGCAGTCCGGGACAACTCACCGGGGAGCTGTTTTTT. It encodes CASSPGQLTGELFF.

The chain carries TRBV12-3 or TRBV12-4 and TRBJ2-7; 12 bases map to TRBD2. There are 14 residues in the CDR3. The J segment lost 5 bases and the V segment lost 6 bases, leaving 5 bases of the junction unmatched. The CDR3 sequence is CASRTSGSQNEQYF. In DNA, the CDR3 is TGTGCCAGCAGGACTAGCGGGAGCCAAAACGAGCAGTACTTC.

This clonotype was counted many times. As DNA, the CDR3 is TGCAGTGCTGGGGGAGGACAGGTCACAGATACGCAGTATTTT. This gives the protein CSAGGGQVTDTQYF. V usage is TRBV20-1 and J usage is TRBJ2-3, with D possibly TRBD1 on 7 matching bases. The germline gives CDR1 DFQATT, CDR2 SNEGSKA (reference sequence). The CDR3 covers 14 residues. Between the trimmed V and J ends, which lost 5 bases and 2 bases, there was a span of 14 bases.

This clonotype was counted a few times. The rearrangement links TRBV20-1 to TRBJ2-5; TRBD1 aligns across 8 bases. Germline CDR1 DFQATT, CDR2 SNEGSKA (reference sequence). J was trimmed by 5 bases and V by 6 bases; bases with no gene match: 17. The CDR3 is 16 amino acids. The CDR3 coding sequence is TGCAGTGCACCAAATCTACAGGACAGGGTGACCGAGACCCAGTACTTC. Amino acid sequence: CSAPNLQDRVTETQYF.

The V call is TRBV11-3, the J call TRBJ2-2, with TRBD1 as a possible D gene (7 bases). The V gene lost 2 bases and the J gene lost 5 bases, with 15 bases spanning the gap. The germline gives CDR1 SGHNT, CDR2 YENEEA. This CDR3 has 16 residues. The CDR3, as DNA: TGTGCCAGCAGCTTATCGGACAGGAGGGGGACCGGGGAGCTGTTTTTT. Its translation: CASSLSDRRGTGELFF.

This chain uses TRBV6-4 with TRBJ2-3; no definite D call. The CDR3 totals 17 residues. Trimming removed 0 bases from V and 4 bases from J, with 17 bases in between. CDR1 and CDR2 (germline): MRHNA, SNTAGT. Written as DNA, the CDR3 is TGTGCCAGCAGTGACTCGATTTCTTACCAGGCTGCAGATACGCAGTATTTT. Translation gives CASSDSISYQAADTQYF.

V and J are TRBV6-2 or TRBV6-3 and TRBJ1-5; tentative D call: TRBD1 (5 bases). The CDR3 runs 15 residues. CDR1 is MNHEY and CDR2 is SVGEGT in the germline V gene. Trimming removed 0 bases at V and 3 bases at J, with 9 bases between. As DNA, the CDR3 is TGTGCCAGCAGTTACTCTGGGGGTTTCAATCAGCCCCAGCATTTT. As protein: CASSYSGGFNQPQHF.

V gene TRBV24-1 combines with J gene TRBJ2-7; 9 bases are a match to TRBD1. CDR1 is KGHDR and CDR2 is SFDVKD in the germline V gene. The CDR3 is 15 residues long. V was pared by 7 bases and J by 5 bases, with 11 bases of the junction left unmatched. CDR3 loop: CATSSTGTGLHEQYF. The CDR3 nucleotides are TGTGCCACCAGCTCGACCGGGACAGGGCTCCACGAGCAGTACTTC.

This clonotype was seen only a few times. This sequence joins TRBV18 and TRBJ2-7; 10 nucleotides agree with TRBD2. V trimming: 0 bases; J trimming: 0 bases; junction bases outside the gene matches: 8. The length of the CDR3 is 18 residues. Germline CDR1 is KGHSH and CDR2 is LQKENI. Here the CDR3 DNA reads TGTGCCAGCTCACCACCCCAAGGACTAGCGGTTGGCTCCTACGAGCAGTACTTC. Protein: CASSPPQGLAVGSYEQYF.

The chain uses TRBV28 and TRBJ2-5, with 9 bases identical to TRBD1. V trimming: 1 base; J trimming: 3 bases; junction bases outside the gene matches: 9. This CDR3 spans 17 amino acids. Germline V gives CDR1 MDHEN, CDR2 SYDVKM. Here the CDR3 reads CASSLSTGTGTEETQYF. The CDR3 nucleotides are TGTGCCAGCAGTTTATCCACCGGGACAGGGACGGAAGAGACCCAGTACTTC.

This clonotype was recorded at least ten times. This chain uses TRBV20-1 with TRBJ2-7, with D perhaps being TRBD1 or TRBD2 (5 bases each). Germline V gives CDR1 DFQATT, CDR2 SNEGSKA (reference sequence). This CDR3 region has 15 residues. With 1 base removed from V and 3 bases from J, the gap between germline ends came to 16 bases. CDR3 in amino acids: CSARGPLGDFYEQYF. DNA for the CDR3: TGCAGTGCTAGAGGGCCCCTGGGGGATTTCTACGAGCAGTACTTC.

In its sample, this clonotype was seen many times. The chain joins TRBV20-1 to TRBJ1-2, with a weak D call TRBD1 (5 bases). V was trimmed by 6 bases and J by 2 bases, leaving 13 bases between them. The CDR3 runs 13 residues. Germline V gene data show CDR1 as DFQATT and CDR2 as SNEGSKA (reference sequence). CDR3 DNA sequence: TGCAGTGCGACCGGACAACCGAACTATGGCTACACCTTC. Amino acids: CSATGQPNYGYTF.

The J gene is TRBJ2-1, the V gene TRBV5-1, with 16 bases aligning to TRBD2. Trimming cost V 4 bases and J 7 bases; bases outside gene matches: 5. Germline V gene data show CDR1 as SGHRS and CDR2 as YFSETQ. The CDR3 spans 16 residues. DNA for the CDR3: TGCGCCAGCAGCGCGGGACTAGCGGGAGGGCCAAATGAGCAGTTCTTC. This encodes CASSAGLAGGPNEQFF.